This T cell receptor beta chain was sequenced during a study of Ad26.COV2.S vaccination and SARS-CoV-2 variants. About the study: Ad26.COV2.S shots went into the muscle once or twice, 56 days apart.

The study, taken as a whole, reports: Similar non-spike TCR breadth was seen in vaccine and placebo recipients. Total responses of T cells may have been underestimated by the analyses of TCR breadth and depth.

Concerning this clone: Its specificity is not known.

Described treatment: 15 to 20 received Ad26.COV2.S at low or high dose, single or two shots; roughly 5 received placebo; per-sample allocation not given. It was on day 63 after the first vaccine or placebo injection that samples were taken. An Ad26 vector was used to express Wuhan-strain SARS-CoV-2 spike as the vaccine. The repertoire was sequenced with immunoSEQ multiplex PCR; TCRdb's copy has only in-frame clones and lacks some. The data contain about 400,000 clones, over 75% of them seen just once; the ten biggest clones take up 3.6%. This TCR was sampled from a person between 18 and 65 years old who received the Ad26.COV2.S COVID-19 vaccine or a placebo. The sequenced sample was peripheral blood, obtained in a trial of Ad26.COV2.S vaccine versus placebo.

In DNA, the CDR3 is TGTGCCAGCAGTTTACCTCTAAGGGGGAACACCGGGGAGCTGTTTTTT. Its translation is CASSLPLRGNTGELFF. This chain joins TRBV28 and TRBJ2-2, with TRBD1 as a possible D gene (5 bases). Germline V gene data show CDR1 as MDHEN and CDR2 as SYDVKM. The CDR3 is made up of 16 amino acids. V was trimmed by 2 bases and J by 1 base, leaving 11 bases between them.